The TCR beta chain described here comes from a study of blood T cells in healthy people across ages. Findings of the study overall: The authors considered diversity estimates from one million T cells to be underestimates.

Of note for this clonotype: Its antigen remains unidentified.

A second PCR, run for about 7 to 11 cycles, used a sample-barcoded 5' primer plus a J-beta primer mix. A template-switch adaptor with 12 random nucleotides tagged each cDNA molecule. MiXCR, applied by TCRdb to the 5' RACE reads, yields one record per CDR3 protein. The table has approximately 1.5 million distinct CDR3 sequences, less than 45% seen once. Trimming shortened V by 5 bases and J by 0 bases, and 14 bases separated the two germline ends. CDR3 length equals 15 residues. The clonotype originates from a woman aged 18-35 years in good health. V and J are TRBV12-3 or TRBV12-4 and TRBJ2-7; D unclear. The sequenced sample consisted of blood. CDR3 loop: CASSPPGPISYEQYF. In DNA form, the CDR3 reads TGTGCCAGCAGTCCCCCAGGACCAATCTCCTACGAGCAGTACTTC.